Below, 9 T cell receptor beta chains from the same sample are listed, as sequenced in a study of control samples from healthy donors and cancer patients. Measured with immunoSEQ multiplex PCR; TCRdb has only the in-frame clones, and not every one. The sample includes 93,000 or so clones, about 89% of them seen just once. The sample comprised PBMCs. These receptors were collected from a man between 60 and 75 years old with lung cancer.

The chain employs TRBV9 and TRBJ2-1; D is uncertain. In germline, CDR1 is SGDLS, CDR2 YYNGEE. Between the trimmed V and J ends, which lost 1 base and 5 bases, there was a span of 10 bases. The CDR3 runs to 14 residues. CDR3 DNA: TGTGCCAGCAGCGTATTACTGCGGAACAATGAGCAGTTCTTC. Protein sequence: CASSVLLRNNEQFF. The whole variable domain, filled in from reference TRBV9 and TRBJ2-1, reads DSGVTQTPKHLITATGQRVTLRCSPRSGDLSVYWYQQSLDQGLQFLIQYYNGEERAKGNILERFSAQQFPDLHSELNLSSLELGDSALYFCASSVLLRNNEQFFGPGTRLTVL.

The genes are TRBV7-9 and TRBJ2-7, with TRBD2 identical over 11 bases. CDR3 length: 19 amino acids. In germline, CDR1 is SEHNR, CDR2 FQNEAQ (reference sequence). Germline trimming cut 4 bases from V and 2 bases from J; bases unmatched to any gene: 16. DNA of the CDR3: TGTGCCAGCAGCTCCCTAGCAGGGCTAGCGGGGGGCTCGACCTACGAGCAGTACGTC. The encoded protein is CASSSLAGLAGGSTYEQYV.

In DNA, the CDR3 is TGTGCCAGCAGCAAAGAAGATGGGACAGGGGGCCTATTGGAGCAGTACGTC. It yields the protein CASSKEDGTGGLLEQYV. The rearrangement uses TRBV21-1 and TRBJ2-7; no check of the table's D call, TRBD1, against the DNA was made. TRBV21-1 is recorded as a pseudogene. The CDR3 has 17 residues.

The rearrangement uses TRBV10-1 and TRBJ2-7, with TRBD1 matching over 7 bases. This CDR3 comprises 13 residues. The ends lost 2 bases at V and 4 bases at J; junction bases unmatched: 2. The germline gives CDR1 WNHNN, CDR2 SYGVQD (reference sequence). CDR3 sequence: CASSEDREYEQYF. In DNA, the CDR3 is TGCGCCAGCAGTGAGGACAGGGAGTACGAGCAGTACTTC.

This sequence joins TRBV7-9 and TRBJ2-5; D ambiguous. The germline V and J ends were trimmed by 3 bases and 3 bases, with 8 bases remaining between them. CDR3 size: 13 residues. Germline-derived CDR1 and CDR2 are SEHNR and FQNEAQ (reference sequence). The CDR3 nucleotides read TGTGCCAGCAGCTTCCCACTGGAAGAGACCCAGTACTTC. Its translation: CASSFPLEETQYF.

The chain is built from TRBV7-8 and TRBJ2-5; maybe TRBD2 (7 bases). The V end lost 2 bases, the J end lost 4 bases, and 14 bases lay between the germline ends. The CDR3 contains 15 residues. Germline lookup yields CDR1 SGHVS and CDR2 FQNEAQ. CDR3: CASSLMTGGGETQYF. The DNA for the CDR3 is TGTGCCAGCAGCTTAATGACGGGGGGCGGAGAGACCCAGTACTTC.

In this sample, this clone turned up once. The chain joins TRBV7-2 to TRBJ2-2; 12 nucleotides agree with TRBD1. CDR1 and CDR2 (germline): SGHTA, FQGNSA. The CDR3 is 19 amino acids. Trimming took 4 bases from V and 3 from J; bases not matched to a gene: 12. CDR3 region: CASSSGTGGVISYTGELFF. The CDR3 DNA sequence: TGTGCCAGCAGCTCAGGGACAGGGGGCGTCATTTCGTACACCGGGGAGCTGTTTTTT.

The J gene is TRBJ1-2, the V gene TRBV5-4, with D tentatively TRBD1 (6 bases). V lost 0 bases and J lost 2, with 8 bases in between. The CDR3 runs to 14 residues. CDR1 is SGHNT and CDR2 is YYREEE in the germline V gene (reference sequence). CDR3 DNA: TGTGCCAGCAGCTTGGGGGGACAAAACTATGGCTACACCTTC. This codes for CASSLGGQNYGYTF. Together with reference TRBV5-4 and TRBJ1-2, the CDR3 gives the full variable domain: ETGVTQSPTHLIKTRGQQVTLRCSSQSGHNTVSWYQQALGQGPQFIFQYYREEENGRGNFPPRFSGLQFPNYSSELNVNALELDDSALYLCASSLGGQNYGYTFGSGTRLTVV.

The chain carries TRBV5-5 and TRBJ1-5; no definite D call. V was shortened by 3 bases and J by 4 bases, with 14 bases between the two germline ends. CDR1 is SGHKS, CDR2 YYEKEE, per germline (reference sequence). The CDR3 length is 15 residues. The CDR3 DNA reads as TGTGCCAGCAGCTCGAGTAACTCTGGTAATCAGCCCCAGCATTTT. This encodes CASSSSNSGNQPQHF.